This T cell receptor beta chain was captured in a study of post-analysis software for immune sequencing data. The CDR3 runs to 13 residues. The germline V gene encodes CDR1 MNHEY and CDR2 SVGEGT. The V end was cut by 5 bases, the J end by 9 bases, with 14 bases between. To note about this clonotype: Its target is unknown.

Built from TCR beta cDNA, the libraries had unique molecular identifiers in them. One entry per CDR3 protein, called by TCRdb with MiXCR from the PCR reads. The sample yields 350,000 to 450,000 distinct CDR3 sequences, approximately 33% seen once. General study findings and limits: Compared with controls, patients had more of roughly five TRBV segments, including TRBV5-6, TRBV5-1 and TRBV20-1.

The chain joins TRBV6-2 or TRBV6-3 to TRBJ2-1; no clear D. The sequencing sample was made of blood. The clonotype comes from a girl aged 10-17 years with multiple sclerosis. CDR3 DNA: TGTGCCAGCAGTCATGGGTGGCTGAGTGAGCAGTTCTTC. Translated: CASSHGWLSEQFF.